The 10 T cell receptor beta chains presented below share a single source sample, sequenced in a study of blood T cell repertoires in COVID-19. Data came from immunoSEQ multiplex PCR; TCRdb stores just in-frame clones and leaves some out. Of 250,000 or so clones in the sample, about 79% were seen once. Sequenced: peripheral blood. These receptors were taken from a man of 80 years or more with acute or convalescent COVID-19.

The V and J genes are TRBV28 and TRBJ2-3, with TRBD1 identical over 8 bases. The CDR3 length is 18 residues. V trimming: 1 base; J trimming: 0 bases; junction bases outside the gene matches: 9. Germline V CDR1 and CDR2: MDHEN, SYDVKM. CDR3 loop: CASSLSPPTGASTDTQYF. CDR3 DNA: TGTGCCAGCAGTTTATCTCCGCCGACAGGGGCTAGCACAGATACGCAGTATTTT.

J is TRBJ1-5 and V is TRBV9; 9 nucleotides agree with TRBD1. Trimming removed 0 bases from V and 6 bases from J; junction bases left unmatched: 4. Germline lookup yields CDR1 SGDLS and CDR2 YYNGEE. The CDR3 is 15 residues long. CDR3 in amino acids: CASSVGTGVGQPQHF. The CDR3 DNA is TGTGCCAGCAGCGTAGGGACAGGGGTAGGTCAGCCCCAGCATTTT.

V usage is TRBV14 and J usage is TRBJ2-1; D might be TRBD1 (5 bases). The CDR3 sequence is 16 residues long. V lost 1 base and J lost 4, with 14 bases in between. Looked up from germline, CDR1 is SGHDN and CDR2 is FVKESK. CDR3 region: CASSQAHQTGYNEQFF. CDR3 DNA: TGTGCCAGCAGCCAAGCCCACCAAACAGGATACAATGAGCAGTTCTTC.

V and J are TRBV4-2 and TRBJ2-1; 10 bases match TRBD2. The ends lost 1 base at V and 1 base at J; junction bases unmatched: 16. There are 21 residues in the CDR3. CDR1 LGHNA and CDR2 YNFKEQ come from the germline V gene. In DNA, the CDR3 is TGTGCCAGCAGCCAAGTAACCCTAGCGGGAGTTTCCCAGGGGTCCTACAATGAGCAGTTCTTC. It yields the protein CASSQVTLAGVSQGSYNEQFF.

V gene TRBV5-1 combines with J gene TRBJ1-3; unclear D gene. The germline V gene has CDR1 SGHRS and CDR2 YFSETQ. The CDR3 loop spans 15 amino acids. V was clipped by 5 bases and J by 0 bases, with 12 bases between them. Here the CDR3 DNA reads TGCGCCAGCAGACCGCAGGCGAGCTCTGGAAACACCATATATTTT. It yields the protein CASRPQASSGNTIYF.

CDR3 residues: CASSSGVSGNTIYF. Written as DNA, the CDR3 is TGTGCCAGCAGTTCAGGCGTCTCTGGAAACACCATATATTTT. The chain links TRBV28 to TRBJ1-3, with D uncertain. CDR1 MDHEN and CDR2 SYDVKM come from the germline V gene. The CDR3 is made up of 14 amino acids. Trimming took 4 bases from V and 0 from J, leaving 7 bases between them.

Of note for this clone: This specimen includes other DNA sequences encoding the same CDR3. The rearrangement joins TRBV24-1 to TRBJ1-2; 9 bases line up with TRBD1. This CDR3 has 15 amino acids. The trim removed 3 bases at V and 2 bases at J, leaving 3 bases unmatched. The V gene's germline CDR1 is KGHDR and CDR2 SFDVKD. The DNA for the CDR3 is TGTGCCACCAGTGATCCCGGACAGGGGAACTATGGCTACACCTTC. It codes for CATSDPGQGNYGYTF.

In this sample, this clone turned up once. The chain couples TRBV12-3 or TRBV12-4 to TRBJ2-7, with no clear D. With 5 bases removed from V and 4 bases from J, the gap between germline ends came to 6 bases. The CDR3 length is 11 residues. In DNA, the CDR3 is TGTGCCAGCAGTCAGAGGTACGAGCAGTACTTC. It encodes CASSQRYEQYF.

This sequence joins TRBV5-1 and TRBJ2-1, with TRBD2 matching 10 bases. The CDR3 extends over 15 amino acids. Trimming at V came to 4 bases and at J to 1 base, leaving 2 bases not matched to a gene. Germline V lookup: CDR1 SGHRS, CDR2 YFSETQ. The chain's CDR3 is CASSPTSGSYNEQFF. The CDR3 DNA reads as TGCGCCAGCAGCCCGACTAGCGGGTCCTACAATGAGCAGTTCTTC. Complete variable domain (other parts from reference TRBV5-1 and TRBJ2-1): KAGVTQTPRYLIKTRGQQVTLSCSPISGHRSVSWYQQTPGQGLQFLFEYFSETQRNKGNFPGRFSGRQFSNSRSEMNVSTLELGDSALYLCASSPTSGSYNEQFFGPGTRLTVL.

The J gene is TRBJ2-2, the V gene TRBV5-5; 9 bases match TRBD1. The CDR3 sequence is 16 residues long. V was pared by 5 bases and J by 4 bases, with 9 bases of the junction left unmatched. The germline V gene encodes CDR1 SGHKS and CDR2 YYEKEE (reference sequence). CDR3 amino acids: CASSLQGAGGTGELFF. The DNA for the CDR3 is TGTGCCAGCAGTTTACAGGGGGCAGGGGGCACCGGGGAGCTGTTTTTT.